This TCR beta chain was observed in a study of cytomegalovirus exposure and HLA in healthy donors (dated by TCRdb to 2016 to 2017). As for the study more broadly: An earlier analysis of under 600 of the donors reported 250 to 300 Gb of sequence data and around 120 million unique TCR beta sequences from 190 million or so T cells. Approximately 310 gigabases of sequencing data and tens of millions of unique TCR sequences were included in an early release covering 550 to 800 HLA-typed donors. The genetic ancestry cluster associated with self-reported Caucasian donors included approximately 85% of the roughly 360 genotyped donors. The study aimed to test whether signatures of past pathogen exposure could be identified by cataloging public T cell receptors. The T cell repertoires of 666 subjects were profiled by immunosequencing and related to cytomegalovirus serostatus. Besides the first cohort of under 700 subjects, a separate validation cohort made up of 120 or so different subjects was used. The study combined high-throughput TCR immunosequencing, statistical association of individual TCRs with disease status, and machine learning to predict cytomegalovirus infection status. In a later analysis, previously published TCR beta repertoires from about 640 donors were re-analyzed and high-resolution HLA genotyping was added so that TCR occurrence patterns could be studied. In the later analysis, no new phenotypic data were used to find candidate immune exposures; instead, reliance was placed on TCR beta sequences and their occurrence across donors. In an earlier analysis of a few hundred of the donors, high-throughput TCR beta sequencing was used to judge whether each TCR beta V gene segment behaved as functional or pseudogenic. Alongside the repertoire data, information on donor age, sex, ethnicity and CMV serostatus was compiled. A later genetic analysis used genome-wide SNP genotypes for about 55% of the 666 donors, treating that subset as a discovery cohort. Every repertoire in the discovery cohort had been generated on one and the same sequencing platform. HLA typing covered class I and class II loci at four-digit resolution. Typing coverage differed by locus: A, B, C, DRB1 and DQB1 were typed in about 620-640 donors, DQA1 in about 510, DPA1 in 600 to 610, and DPB1 in just under 490. Because of strong linkage in the cohort, roughly five DR-DQ haplotypes were treated as single units for association and clustering. Among almost 400 genotyped donors of the cohort, an average of roughly 240,000 unique TCR beta nucleotide sequences were sequenced per donor, roughly 20% of them non-productive. The research as a whole found: A further reported finding was that TCR beta sequences accurately predicted the HLA-A and HLA-B alleles for most subjects in the first cohort. Compared with the 666-donor mean, donors in an Asian-associated ancestry cluster had fewer N-insertions in productive TCRs, according to a later genetic analysis. Compared with equally common non-associated chains, HLA-associated TCR beta chains in a later analysis were more clonally expanded and had lower generation probabilities. The cohort was sequenced for TCR beta chains only, and without alpha or paired-chain data the features that could be detected were limited. Broadly in line with IMGT annotations, most TCR beta V segments showed up in productive rearrangements about 87% or about 30% of the time in an earlier analysis of several hundred of the donors. In a later analysis, the rate of TCR association differed among HLA loci, with DRB1 alleles having the most associated TCRs and HLA-C alleles having the fewest. The authors suggested that the approach could potentially be generalized to other disease states and immunological phenotypes. In vitro tests confirmed that a few of the cytomegalovirus-associated TCR beta chains recognize cytomegalovirus antigens. Most CMV-associated TCR beta chains appeared to be HLA-restricted in a later analysis, and the HLA associations seemed to be driven largely by CMV exposure. For the cohort, immune exposure information was limited to CMV serostatus. A later analysis associated 16,951 TCR beta sequences with specific HLA alleles at a false discovery rate of 0.05. The study gave a list of more than 150 TCR beta chains associated with cytomegalovirus. Some IMGT-functional V segments, including TRBV6-2 and TRBV6-3, could not be told apart with the 87-base-pair reads, so those segments were excluded. When HLA alleles, especially DR and DQ, strongly co-occurred, attributing TCR associations to individual alleles was difficult. The classifier was reported to diagnose cytomegalovirus status with high specificity and sensitivity in both the original and validation cohorts. Most TCR sequences were observed very rarely across donors, whereas some public TCRs were present in many individuals. In a later analysis, several top co-occurrence clusters were reported to appear linked to parvovirus B19, influenza, CMV and Epstein-Barr virus. V-gene and J-gene trimming of TCR beta chains was associated with a missense DCLRE1C variant in a later genetic analysis, and the association was replicated in an independent cohort. A cluster of highly shared sequence variants was judged likely to represent a technical artifact of the sequencing pipeline. Correlated functional status among segregating V segments might be attributable to linkage disequilibrium, but an unknown experimental factor could not be ruled out. Over 15 rarely observed V segments, including chromosome 9 orphons, were excluded from the earlier analysis of a few hundred of the donors because counts were too low. HLA typing was unavailable for some donors at each locus, so association tests used only the typed subset. Presence/absence analyses assumed roughly uniform sequencing depth across donors, an assumption that may not hold.

The cohort was made up of 500 to 800 healthy bone marrow donors. All cohort members were sampled while nominally healthy, although unrecorded immune exposures were likely present. The donor tested CMV seronegative and was one of the 352 seronegative cohort members. A peripheral blood sample was collected from each donor, and TCR beta sequencing was performed on peripheral blood mononuclear cells. The Qiagen DNeasy Blood Extraction Kit was used to extract genomic DNA from the blood cell samples. Libraries were built with the immunoSEQ multiplex PCR assay. A mixture of 60 forward primers for TCR Vbeta segments and 13 reverse primers for TCR Jbeta segments was used in the multiplex PCR. Amplification of the CDR3 region of rearranged TCR beta genes was performed with a multiplex PCR assay on genomic DNA. On the Illumina HiSeq System, the amplified TCR beta libraries were sequenced as 87-base-pair reads. Under the source paper's analysis protocol: A later analysis counted about 80 million unique TCR beta chains across the 650 to 800 repertoires, and around 12 million of these chains were shared by at least two donors. Raw reads were error-corrected and collapsed into unique sequences with a nearest-neighbor algorithm that merged closely related sequences to remove PCR and sequencing errors. V, D and J gene segments were assigned by aligning CDR3 sequences to IMGT reference sequences. For a sequence to be retained, at least a six-nucleotide match to both a V gene segment and a J gene segment was required. A rearrangement counted as productive if the CDR3 had no stop codons and remained in frame with V and J, and every other rearrangement counted as non-productive. CDR3 was defined by IMGT convention, running from the second conserved V-encoded cysteine to the conserved J-encoded phenylalanine. The earlier analysis of about 610 of the donors excluded any sequence lacking an unambiguous match to a single V gene segment. An earlier analysis of several hundred of the donors called V segments functional above 56.7% productive rearrangements and segregating when the between-donor standard deviation exceeded 5%. A statistical classification framework was built for diagnosing cytomegalovirus status from the catalog of TCR beta chain sequences. In a later analysis, V and J genes were assigned by comparing TCR nucleotide sequences against IMGT/GENE-DB human TR gene sequences. Using the TCRdist pipeline, a later analysis assigned CDR3 sequences along with most-parsimonious VDJ recombination scenarios. A later analysis defined each TCR beta chain by its CDR3 amino acid sequence plus V-gene family, and excluded reads lacking a unique V-gene family. A later analysis removed several hundred highly shared, low-generation-probability nucleotide sequences to deal with suspected cross-contamination and a sequencing artifact. For each public chain, a later analysis derived a clonal expansion index from normalized ranks of inferred template counts within each repertoire. A later analysis computed generation probabilities with a VDJ recombination model fitted to out-of-frame rearrangements, and checked the results against IGoR. In a later analysis, hypergeometric tests were used to score TCR-TCR, TCR-HLA and TCR-CMV co-occurrence, with a repertoire-size bias correction applied to TCR pairs. A later analysis estimated false discovery rates by permuting HLA or CMV assignments 20 times. A later analysis grouped co-occurring TCRs with DBSCAN, adding TCRdist sequence similarity when clustering within HLA-allele-positive subsets. For co-occurrence clustering, repertoires with fewer than 30,000 or more than 120,000 public chains were excluded, along with roughly 5 repertoires with anomalous nucleotide sharing. TCRdb obtained this table from immuneACCESS and retained in-frame rearrangements with V and J assigned. These tables miss some clones; where compared with another copy, unresolved V genes account for less than half of the shortfall, and the remainder is unexplained. The DNA gave D and trimming, while V, J and clone size come from that table. The sample's table covers approximately 110,000 clones. Of the sample, 0.59% falls within the top ten clones.

V and J lose 5 bases and 3 bases, and a span of 11 bases separates them. The CDR3 spans 13 residues, from the cysteine through the phenylalanine. Of the read, only the CDR3 DNA is kept; its 39 bases are in frame from base 1. CDR1 and CDR2 were assigned from the germline V gene as SGHAT and FQNNGV. On this clone itself: This clone's antigen is unknown.

Sequencing was carried out using PBMCs. This receptor was taken from a man aged 50-59 years in good health and CMV-seronegative. The chain uses TRBV11-2 and TRBJ2-7; the best D guess is TRBD1, with 6 bases matching. Read as DNA, the sequence is TGTGCCAGCAGCCCGCGGACAGTCTACGAGCAGTACTTC. It codes for CASSPRTVYEQYF.